The sequence of this T cell receptor beta chain was determined in a study of T-cell memory formation after mild COVID-19. The CDR3 consists of 12 residues. CDR1 is SGHRS, CDR2 YFSETQ, per germline. V lost 0 bases and J 6 bases, leaving 6 bases between the germline ends. In TCRdb, the 5' RACE reads were re-called with MiXCR into one record per CDR3 protein. This sample has about 210,000 distinct CDR3 sequences, with approximately 10% found just once. The sequenced sample consisted of PBMCs or a T cell subset sorted from them (not recorded which). The chain recombines TRBV5-1 with TRBJ1-2, with D hard to call. The clonotype was recovered from a man younger than 35 who had mild COVID-19 (a few samples of this study predate the infection). Cell type and time point are not known. As DNA, the CDR3 is TGCGCCAGCAGCTTGGGAGGGAATGGCTACACCTTC. Protein product: CASSLGGNGYTF.